The rows below give T cell receptor beta chains drawn from one sample of a study of T cell changes during pregnancy in multiple sclerosis. Some clones are missing from TCRdb's copy, which holds only in-frame ones; the method was immunoSEQ multiplex PCR. The sample shows 45,000 to 50,000 clones, approximately 92% of them seen only once. The sequencing here drew on peripheral blood, taken in the third trimester of pregnancy. These receptors came from a female donor with multiple sclerosis, enrolled in a pregnancy study. Both conserved end residues are part of each CDR3. The D gene is left open where the match is weak. Rows may omit the clone size; those that give it use once, few, many or a size class.

clone_size d_call j_call v_call cdr3_nt cdr3_aa
. . TRBJ1-2 TRBV7-9 TGTGCCAGCAGCTTAGGTTTTGCAGCTAACTATGGCTACACCTTC CASSLGFAANYGYTF
. . TRBJ2-4 TRBV28 TGTGCCAGCAGACGGGACAATCCAGGCAAAAACATTCAGTACTTC CASRRDNPGKNIQYF
. . TRBJ1-1 TRBV7-9 TGTGCCAGCAGGCAGGCCTTGGGCACTGAAGCTTTCTTT CASRQALGTEAFF
. TRBD2 TRBJ2-7 TRBV7-2 TGTGCCAGCAGCTTAGAGGCTAGCGGATCCTACGAGCAGTACTTC CASSLEASGSYEQYF
. TRBD1 TRBJ1-1 TRBV15 TGTGCCACCAGCAGAGATAGGGGACAGGGTGTCGAAGCTTTCTTT CATSRDRGQGVEAFF
. TRBD2 TRBJ2-7 TRBV6-5 TGTGCCAGCAGCGGACTAGCGGGAGTCTCGTACGAGCAGTACTTC CASSGLAGVSYEQYF
. . TRBJ1-4 TRBV5-1 TGCGCCAGCGCGGAGTATGCAACTAATGAAAAACTGTTTTTT CASAEYATNEKLFF
. . TRBJ1-1 TRBV7-9 TGTGCCAGCAGCCTATCAGGCACTGAAGCTTTCTTT CASSLSGTEAFF
. . TRBJ2-5 TRBV18 TGTGCCAGCTCGTCGGTAAATCAAGAGACCCAGTACTTC CASSSVNQETQYF
once . TRBJ2-1 TRBV11-3 TGTGCCAGCAGCCGCCGGGAACCCACCTACAATGAGCAGTTCTTC CASSRREPTYNEQFF
. . TRBJ2-7 TRBV28 TGTGCCAGCAGGTCAAGACTAGTCCCTGCCTACGAGCAGTACTTC CASRSRLVPAYEQYF
. TRBD1 TRBJ1-2 TRBV19 TGTGCCAGTACGGTAGGGGGCGGCTATGGCTACACCTTC CASTVGGGYGYTF
. . TRBJ1-2 TRBV2 TGTGCCAGCAGTGAAGGGGGGGGGTTCTATGGCTACACCTTC CASSEGGGFYGYTF
. TRBD1 TRBJ1-5 TRBV6-5 TGTGCCAGCAGTTCTACCGGGACAGGGGGCCGGCCCCAGCATTTT CASSSTGTGGRPQHF
. . TRBJ2-3 TRBV14 TGTGCCAGCAGCCAAGACCGGTGGGCTAGCACAGATACGCAGTATTTT CASSQDRWASTDTQYF
. . TRBJ2-5 TRBV11-2 TGTGCCAGCAGCCCCAGGGTCTCCCGAGAGACCCAGTACTTC CASSPRVSRETQYF
. TRBD2 TRBJ2-3 TRBV19 TGTGCCAGTACGCCCCTAGCGGGAGGGCCAAATACGCAGTATTTT CASTPLAGGPNTQYF
. TRBD2 TRBJ2-3 TRBV11-2 TGTGCCAGCAGCCTGAGGGCGGGAGAGGTTCCAGATACGCAGTATTTT CASSLRAGEVPDTQYF
. . TRBJ2-1 TRBV11-3 TGTGCCAGCAGCTTAGAGGTGGGCGGGAACCGGAATGAGCAGTTCTTC CASSLEVGGNRNEQFF
. . TRBJ2-3 TRBV14 TGTGCCAGCAGCCAAGTACCCGGGAAAGGGGGTGTCAGCTCTCAGAGGTACACAGATACGCAGTATTTT CASSQVPGKGGVSSQRYTDTQYF
once . TRBJ2-1 TRBV19 TGTGCCAGTAGTATAGGACCGACAGCCTACAATGAGCAGTTCTTC CASSIGPTAYNEQFF
. TRBD2 TRBJ2-7 TRBV14 TGTGCCAGCAGCCAGGGGACTAGCGGGCGTCTCTACGAGCAGTACTTC CASSQGTSGRLYEQYF
. . TRBJ2-1 TRBV28 TGTGCCAGCAGTAGAGGGGGCTCCTACAATGAGCAGTTCTTC CASSRGGSYNEQFF
. TRBD2 TRBJ2-5 TRBV2 TGTGCCAGCAGTGAAGCGCTTCTAAAATCGGCTAGCGGGAGCGGGGAGACCCAGTACTTC CASSEALLKSASGSGETQYF
. TRBD1 TRBJ2-5 TRBV27 TGTGCCAGCAGTTTGGGACAGGGGCGTCCCGAGACCCAGTACTTC CASSLGQGRPETQYF
once TRBD2 TRBJ2-1 TRBV7-3 TGTGCCAGCAGCGACTTAGCGGGATTGAACAATGAGCAGTTCTTC CASSDLAGLNNEQFF
once . TRBJ2-5 TRBV7-9 TGTGCCAGCAGCTTCCCATGGGCTCGAGAGACCCAGTACTTC CASSFPWARETQYF